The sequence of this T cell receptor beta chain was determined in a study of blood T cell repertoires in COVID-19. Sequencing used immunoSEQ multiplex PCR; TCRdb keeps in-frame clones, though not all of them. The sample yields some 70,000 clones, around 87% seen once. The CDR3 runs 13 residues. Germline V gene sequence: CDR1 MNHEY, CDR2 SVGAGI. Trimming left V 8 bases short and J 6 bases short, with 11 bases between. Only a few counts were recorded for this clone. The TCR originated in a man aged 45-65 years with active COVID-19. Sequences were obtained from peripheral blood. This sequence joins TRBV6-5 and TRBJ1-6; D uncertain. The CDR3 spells CASGGSFNSPLHF. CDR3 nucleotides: TGTGCCAGCGGAGGCAGCTTTAATTCACCCCTCCACTTT.